One and the same sample provided the 15 T cell receptor beta chains below, sequenced in a study of blood T cell repertoires in COVID-19. The method was immunoSEQ multiplex PCR; TCRdb's version includes in-frame clones alone and lacks a portion of them. The table has 400,000 or so clones, about 87% seen once. Sequencing was carried out using PBMCs or T cells enriched from blood (not recorded which). The receptors come from a man in his forties or fifties in a cohort exposed to, infected with or recovered from COVID-19 (not recorded which).

CDR3 protein: CASKKPDRADYGYTF. CDR3 bases: TGTGCCAGCAAAAAGCCCGACAGGGCGGACTATGGCTACACCTTC. The chain couples TRBV5-4 to TRBJ1-2, with TRBD1 matching 7 bases. V shed 6 bases and J 3 bases; nucleotides not matched to a gene: 11. From germline, CDR1 is SGHNT and CDR2 YYREEE (reference sequence). The CDR3 is made up of 15 amino acids. The full variable domain, its missing parts supplied by reference TRBV5-4 and TRBJ1-2, is ETGVTQSPTHLIKTRGQQVTLRCSSQSGHNTVSWYQQALGQGPQFIFQYYREEENGRGNFPPRFSGLQFPNYSSELNVNALELDDSALYLCASKKPDRADYGYTFGSGTRLTVV.

J is TRBJ2-3 and V is TRBV2, with D unresolved. Germline V lookup: CDR1 SNHLY, CDR2 FYNNEI. The CDR3 sequence is 14 residues long. V was clipped by 3 bases and J by 0 bases, with 7 bases between them. The CDR3 protein is CASSELTSTDTQYF. The CDR3 DNA reads as TGTGCCAGCAGTGAGTTGACTAGCACAGATACGCAGTATTTT.

The chain has TRBV6-5 and TRBJ2-5, with D uncertain. Germline values: CDR1 MNHEY, CDR2 SVGAGI. V was shortened by 5 bases and J by 5 bases, with 12 bases between the two germline ends. The CDR3 is 13 residues long. The CDR3 coding sequence is TGTGCCAGCAGTCCACTTAATTTGGAGACCCAGTACTTC. It encodes CASSPLNLETQYF.

V usage is TRBV28 and J usage is TRBJ2-1; 8 bases map to TRBD2. Germline V gene lookup returns CDR1 MDHEN and CDR2 SYDVKM. The length of the CDR3 is 16 residues. Trimming cost V 6 bases and J 0 bases; bases outside gene matches: 7. The CDR3 is CASRTSGSLSYNEQFF. The CDR3 bases are TGTGCCAGCAGAACTAGCGGCAGCCTCTCCTACAATGAGCAGTTCTTC.

This chain links TRBV5-4 with TRBJ2-7; TRBD1 aligns across 7 bases. The CDR3 totals 15 residues. V was pared by 4 bases and J by 8 bases, with 15 bases of the junction left unmatched. Germline V gene lookup returns CDR1 SGHNT and CDR2 YYREEE (reference sequence). The CDR3 DNA is TGTGCCAGCAGCAACCCGACAGGGATACATACGAAGCAGTACTTC. This encodes CASSNPTGIHTKQYF. Variable domain in full (rest from reference TRBV5-4 and TRBJ2-7): ETGVTQSPTHLIKTRGQQVTLRCSSQSGHNTVSWYQQALGQGPQFIFQYYREEENGRGNFPPRFSGLQFPNYSSELNVNALELDDSALYLCASSNPTGIHTKQYFGPGTRLTVT.

This clone was seen a handful of times. This chain uses TRBV5-1 with TRBJ1-5; D is unclear. Per the germline V gene, CDR1 is SGHRS and CDR2 is YFSETQ. Trimming removed 9 bases from V and 10 bases from J, with 14 bases in between. This CDR3 comprises 11 residues. The DNA for the CDR3 is TGCGCCACCGCCGGACTCGAACCCCAGCATTTT. Protein product: CATAGLEPQHF.

The rearrangement uses TRBV27 and TRBJ1-1; 7 bases are a match to TRBD1. After removal of 6 bases from V and 2 bases from J, the junction contained 3 bases not matched to a gene. Germline-derived CDR1 and CDR2 are MNHEY and SMNVEV (reference sequence). This CDR3 region has 13 residues. The CDR3 region has the DNA TGTGCCAGCAGGAGGGACAGAAACACTGAAGCTTTCTTT. Translated, it gives CASRRDRNTEAFF.

V usage is TRBV11-2 and J usage is TRBJ2-7; no clear D gene. This CDR3 contains 14 residues. Per the germline V gene, CDR1 is SGHAT and CDR2 is FQNNGV. Trimming pared 1 base from V and 1 base from J, leaving 8 bases between. The CDR3 reads CASSLVWSSYEQYF. CDR3 in DNA: TGTGCCAGCAGCTTAGTTTGGAGTTCCTACGAGCAGTACTTC. Filled out from reference TRBV11-2 and TRBJ2-7, the complete variable domain reads EAGVAQSPRYKIIEKRQSVAFWCNPISGHATLYWYQQILGQGPKLLIQFQNNGVVDDSQLPKDRFSAERLKGVDSTLKIQPAKLEDSAVYLCASSLVWSSYEQYFGPGTRLTVT.

V usage is TRBV24-1 and J usage is TRBJ2-3; possible D gene TRBD2, 6 bases. This CDR3 is built from 15 residues. CDR1 KGHDR and CDR2 SFDVKD come from the germline V gene. Trimming took 1 base from V and 9 from J, leaving 16 bases between them. CDR3 DNA: TGTGCCACCAGTGATTTTGGGCGGGGTGTGGGGACGCAGTATTTT. Residues: CATSDFGRGVGTQYF.

The rearrangement joins TRBV10-2 to TRBJ1-1; D unclear. The CDR3 loop spans 12 amino acids. CDR1 is WSHSY and CDR2 is SAAADI in the germline V gene. V was cut by 5 bases and J by 1 base, with 5 bases left in between. DNA of the CDR3: TGCGCCAGCAGTTACAAGAACACTGAAGCTTTCTTT. Amino acids: CASSYKNTEAFF.

This chain connects TRBV19 to TRBJ2-2; possibly TRBD2 for D (5 bases). V lost 6 bases and J 6 bases, leaving 17 bases between the germline ends. The CDR3 totals 15 residues. Germline V CDR1 and CDR2: LNHDA, SQIVND (reference sequence). The CDR3 bases are TGTGCCAGTAGAGGTGTTCGAGCGGACGCCGGGGAGCTGTTTTTT. Residues: CASRGVRADAGELFF. Full variable domain (outside the CDR3, taken from reference TRBV19 and TRBJ2-2): DGGITQSPKYLFRKEGQNVTLSCEQNLNHDAMYWYRQDPGQGLRLIYYSQIVNDFQKGDIAEGYSVSREKKESFPLTVTSAQKNPTAFYLCASRGVRADAGELFFGEGSRLTVL.

J is TRBJ2-1 and V is TRBV7-9; 7 nucleotides match TRBD2. Germline CDR1 SEHNR, CDR2 FQNEAQ (reference sequence). J was trimmed by 7 bases and V by 3 bases; bases with no gene match: 3. This CDR3 has 13 residues. The CDR3 sequence: CASSFQLANEQFF. DNA for the CDR3: TGTGCCAGCAGCTTTCAACTAGCGAATGAGCAGTTCTTC.

The V and J genes are TRBV7-9 and TRBJ1-1; no reliable D call. This CDR3 contains 16 residues. Germline-derived CDR1 and CDR2 are SEHNR and FQNEAQ (reference sequence). V was cut by 5 bases and J by 1 base, with 17 bases left in between. CDR3 bases: TGTGCCAGCAGCCCCCCCCAGACGGGGTGGAACACTGAAGCTTTCTTT. Its protein product is CASSPPQTGWNTEAFF. Together with reference TRBV7-9 and TRBJ1-1, the CDR3 gives the full variable domain: DTGVSQNPRHKITKRGQNVTFRCDPISEHNRLYWYRQTLGQGPEFLTYFQNEAQLEKSRLLSDRFSAERPKGSFSTLEIQRTEQGDSAMYLCASSPPQTGWNTEAFFGQGTRLTVV.

V is TRBV6-5 and J is TRBJ2-2; D remains unclear. The germline V gene has CDR1 MNHEY and CDR2 SVGAGI. V gave up 5 bases and J gave up 5 bases, with 6 bases separating them. This CDR3 has 12 amino acids. The CDR3 sequence: CASSPPTGELFF. CDR3 coding DNA: TGTGCCAGCAGTCCCCCAACCGGGGAGCTGTTTTTT.

This chain connects TRBV6-5 to TRBJ2-7, with D hard to call. With 6 bases removed from V and 3 bases from J, the gap between germline ends came to 15 bases. This CDR3 has 14 residues. Germline CDR1 and CDR2: MNHEY and SVGAGI. CDR3 in DNA: TGTGCCAGCAGCTCCCATATGGCTCGCTACGAGCAGTACTTC. Protein sequence: CASSSHMARYEQYF.